These T cell receptor beta chains were read from a single sample in a study of shared T cell receptors in the human thymus. TCRdb's table, derived via immunoSEQ multiplex PCR, lists solely in-frame clones and lacks some. The sample consists of some 700,000 clones, more than 75% of them appearing once. This sample was shared with a second study, whose subject was human thymus T cells.

The sample taken for sequencing was thymocytes. These receptors originate from a boy under two years old with a congenital heart defect. Each CDR3 is given with its conserved first and last residue. A D gene is named only where the DNA matches it firmly. Rows give clone size only sometimes, using once, few, many, or a class for an expanded clone.

V gene	J gene	D gene	clone size	CDR3 DNA	CDR3 protein
TRBV4-1	TRBJ2-5	-	-	TGCGCCAGCAGCCAAGTGGAGGGAGTAAGGGAGACCCAGTACTTC	CASSQVEGVRETQYF
TRBV6-5	TRBJ1-1	-	-	TGTGCCAGCAGCTACTCGTCTGGGAGTGAAGCTTTCTTT	CASSYSSGSEAFF
TRBV4-2	TRBJ2-7	TRBD2	-	TGTGCCAGCAGCCAAGGGGTTTTTGGGGGAGGGACCTACGAGCAGTACTTC	CASSQGVFGGGTYEQYF
TRBV19	TRBJ2-1	-	-	TGTGCCACTAAAAGGGGCGGGACGTACAATGAGCAGTTCTTC	CATKRGGTYNEQFF
TRBV19	TRBJ2-7	-	-	TGTGCCAGTAGTATCGGGTCGGGAACACTCCGACCCGAGCAGTACTTC	CASSIGSGTLRPEQYF
TRBV7-8	TRBJ2-1	TRBD1	-	TGTGCCAGCAGCTCCCACCCGACAGGGGGCGCCTACAATGAGCAGTTCTTC	CASSSHPTGGAYNEQFF
TRBV27	TRBJ1-4	TRBD1	once	TGTGCCAGCCAGGGACAGCTTAATGAAAAACTGTTTTTT	CASQGQLNEKLFF
TRBV5-1	TRBJ2-1	-	-	TGCGCCAGCAGCTTGTTGGGCGAAAATGAGCAGTTCTTC	CASSLLGENEQFF
TRBV7-2	TRBJ1-5	-	-	TGTGCCAGCAGCCACATAAGTCAGCCCCAGCATTTT	CASSHISQPQHF
TRBV27	TRBJ2-7	TRBD1	-	TGTGCCAGCAGTACCATTACCGGGACAGGGTATTCCTACGAGCAGTACTTC	CASSTITGTGYSYEQYF
TRBV28	TRBJ2-1	-	-	TGTGCCAGCAGTTTACGGGAAGGCCCTCTAGGAGTTTCCTACAATGAGCAGTTCTTC	CASSLREGPLGVSYNEQFF
TRBV4-2	TRBJ2-7	-	-	TGTGCCAGCAGCCAAGATCTAGAGGGACACCGGTACGAGCAGTACTTC	CASSQDLEGHRYEQYF
TRBV27	TRBJ2-2	-	once	TGTGCCAGCAGTCCCCCATCTAGATCCGGGGAGCTGTTTTTT	CASSPPSRSGELFF
TRBV6-1	TRBJ2-7	TRBD1	-	TGTGCCAGCAGTGAAGCACGTAAATTGGCCAGGGGGCTTTCCTACGAGCAGTACTTC	CASSEARKLARGLSYEQYF
TRBV5-8	TRBJ2-4	-	-	TGTGCCAGCAGCTTCGGCGGAAACATTCAGTACTTC	CASSFGGNIQYF
TRBV5-5	TRBJ1-3	TRBD1	-	TGTGCCAGCAGCCTCCGGGACAGGGCTGGAAACACCATATATTTT	CASSLRDRAGNTIYF